The entry that follows covers one T cell receptor (beta chain) sequence. Antigen specificity is unknown. The naive CD8 population came from CD45RO-negative cells selected for CCR7, without terminally differentiated effector memory CD45RA+ cells. Produced via immunoSEQ multiplex PCR; TCRdb's table is partial and in-frame only. The sample has a few million clones; 85% to 95% are singletons. These data belong to a study of shared clonotypes between healthy human individuals. Study overall: Two women and a few men aged 18 to 49 served as donors. A donor's plate count was three for CD4 naive and three for CD4 memory; CD8 naive had two and CD8 memory one. Study results and caveats: Incompleteness in sorted-subset sequencing, despite large depth, was shown by rarefaction. Generation probabilities of non-shared clonotypes were lower (relative to those shared by all four donors).

Trimming took off 3 bases at V and 7 bases at J, with 16 bases between the two ends. Germline V gives CDR1 SGHAT, CDR2 FQNNGV. This CDR3 region has 14 residues. Material: naive CD8+ T cells from PBMCs. This chain uses TRBV11-2 with TRBJ2-7; possibly TRBD2 for D (5 bases). This TCR was recovered from a man aged 18-30 years in good health. Some clones in this sample may be carry-over from other donors' samples. CDR3 loop: CASSLGDPYVEQYF. CDR3 bases: TGTGCCAGCAGCTTGGGAGACCCCTACGTTGAGCAGTACTTC.